The 5 T cell receptor beta chains presented below share a single source sample, sequenced in a study of cytotoxic CD8 clonotypes in ibrutinib-treated CLL. The assay was immunoSEQ multiplex PCR, and TCRdb's table has in-frame clones only and misses some. The sample has fewer than 200,000 clones; approximately 80% are singletons. The sequenced sample was PBMCs, obtained after 24 months of ibrutinib treatment. The source is a human donor with chronic lymphocytic leukemia.

The genes are TRBV19 and TRBJ2-7; 7 bases map to TRBD1. The CDR3 spans 13 residues. Germline V gene data show CDR1 as LNHDA and CDR2 as SQIVND (reference sequence). V shed 10 bases, J shed 0 bases, and the junction held 6 bases outside the gene matches. The DNA of the CDR3 is TGTGCCACTTCGACAGGGTCCTCCTACGAGCAGTACTTC. This encodes CATSTGSSYEQYF.

This clone was detected only a few times. At one end the junction does not follow the germline gene, possibly because of a read error. This chain connects TRBV7-2 to TRBJ1-1; unclear D gene. The germline V gene encodes CDR1 SGHTA and CDR2 FQGNSA. There are 13 residues in the CDR3. CDR3 residues: CASSLAREGPRIF. CDR3 sequence (DNA): TGTGCCAGCAGCTTAGCGCGGGAGGGCCCCCGGATCTTT.

This clone was counted a single time. This rearrangement joins TRBV29-1 to TRBJ1-2; TRBD1 aligns across 9 bases. Trimming at V came to 0 bases and at J to 2 bases, leaving 10 bases not matched to a gene. The CDR3 covers 17 residues. The germline V gene has CDR1 SQVTM and CDR2 ANQGSEA. DNA for the CDR3: TGCAGCGTTGAAGAGGTTACCCCGGGACAGGGAAACTATGGCTACACCTTC. This encodes CSVEEVTPGQGNYGYTF.

The V call is TRBV7-2, the J call TRBJ1-4; D might be TRBD1 (6 bases). The CDR3 is 16 amino acids. The V end was cut by 4 bases, the J end by 8 bases, with 20 bases between. CDR1 is SGHTA, CDR2 FQGNSA, per germline. The DNA of the CDR3 is TGTGCCAGCAGCTCCCAGAGCTCAGGGGTGCGCGAAAAACTGTTTTTT. Protein: CASSSQSSGVREKLFF.

The chain carries TRBV18 and TRBJ2-5; D not certain. V dropped 1 base and J dropped 2 bases, with 8 bases sitting between them. The CDR3 has 14 amino acids. Germline loops: CDR1 KGHSH, CDR2 LQKENI. Here the CDR3 DNA reads TGTGCCAGCTCACCACGGGCGGCACAAGAGACCCAGTACTTC. This sequence encodes CASSPRAAQETQYF. The full variable domain, with the rest looked up from reference TRBV18 and TRBJ2-5, is NAGVMQNPRHLVRRRGQEARLRCSPMKGHSHVYWYRQLPEEGLKFMVYLQKENIIDESGMPKERFSAEFPKEGPSILRIQQVVRGDSAAYFCASSPRAAQETQYFGPGTRLLVL.